These T cell receptor beta chains were read from a single sample in a study of T cells after yellow fever vaccination. Each CDR3 protein gets one entry after TCRdb re-called the 5' RACE reads with MiXCR. This repertoire shows about 300,000 distinct CDR3 sequences, 8.7% found once; its top ten account for 3% to 3.5%. Sequencing used CD4+ T cells sorted from PBMCs, obtained 5 days after the yellow fever booster vaccination. These receptors were collected from a young man who received the YFV17D yellow fever vaccine. Each CDR3 is given with its conserved first and last residue. A D gene is named only where the DNA matches it firmly. Clone size, where shown, is once, few, many, or a class for clones that have expanded.

len: 16
abundance: .
d_gene: TRBD1
j_gene: TRBJ2-2
v_gene: TRBV7-2
CDR3nt: TGTGCCAGCAGCCCCAGGACAGGGTACTACACCGGGGAGCTGTTTTTT
CDR3aa: CASSPRTGYYTGELFF

len: 12
abundance: .
d_gene: .
j_gene: TRBJ2-1
v_gene: TRBV9
CDR3nt: TGTGCCAGCTGCCCGAGTGGTGTTGAGCAGTTCTTC
CDR3aa: CASCPSGVEQFF

len: 18
abundance: .
d_gene: TRBD2
j_gene: TRBJ2-1
v_gene: TRBV7-3
CDR3nt: TGTGCCAGCAGCTTATTCGTCGGGACTAGCGGGGGATACAATGAGCAGTTCTTC
CDR3aa: CASSLFVGTSGGYNEQFF

len: 15
abundance: .
d_gene: TRBD1
j_gene: TRBJ1-2
v_gene: TRBV9
CDR3nt: TGTGCCAGCAGCGTAGATGCCGGGACAGTCTATGGCTACACCTTC
CDR3aa: CASSVDAGTVYGYTF

len: 14
abundance: few
d_gene: .
j_gene: TRBJ2-3
v_gene: TRBV4-3
CDR3nt: TGCGCCAGCAGCCTAACGCCCACCACAGATACGCAGTATTTT
CDR3aa: CASSLTPTTDTQYF

len: 11
abundance: few
d_gene: .
j_gene: TRBJ1-1
v_gene: TRBV12-3/TRBV12-4
CDR3nt: TGTGCCAGCAGTTTAGGCCCGGGCACTGACTTT
CDR3aa: CASSLGPGTDF

len: 11
abundance: many
d_gene: .
j_gene: TRBJ2-5
v_gene: TRBV7-2
CDR3nt: TGTGCCAGCAGCCTCGGCCTCCCCCAGTACTTC
CDR3aa: CASSLGLPQYF

len: 17
abundance: .
d_gene: TRBD1
j_gene: TRBJ1-1
v_gene: TRBV4-1
CDR3nt: TGCGCCAGCAGCCAGACAGGGTTGGGGGATAGGAGCGCTGAAGCTTTCTTT
CDR3aa: CASSQTGLGDRSAEAFF

len: 14
abundance: .
d_gene: TRBD1
j_gene: TRBJ1-2
v_gene: TRBV20-1
CDR3nt: TGCAGTGCCATAGGGGCAGGGGGGGGTTATGGCTACACCTTC
CDR3aa: CSAIGAGGGYGYTF

len: 15
abundance: .
d_gene: TRBD2
j_gene: TRBJ2-3
v_gene: TRBV6-2/TRBV6-3
CDR3nt: TGTGCCAGCAGTACCCCTCGCGGGGGTACAGATACGCAGTATTTT
CDR3aa: CASSTPRGGTDTQYF

len: 13
abundance: few
d_gene: .
j_gene: TRBJ2-2
v_gene: TRBV15
CDR3nt: TGTGCCAGCGCTTGGCTAGCCACCGGGGAGCTGTTTTTT
CDR3aa: CASAWLATGELFF

len: 15
abundance: .
d_gene: .
j_gene: TRBJ2-1
v_gene: TRBV5-4
CDR3nt: TGTGCCAGCTCCCGACCCGGGACTGCTTACAATGAGCAGTTCTTC
CDR3aa: CASSRPGTAYNEQFF

len: 15
abundance: many
d_gene: TRBD1
j_gene: TRBJ2-3
v_gene: TRBV6-6
CDR3nt: TGTGCCAGCAGTTTTACAGGGGTCCCCACAGATACGCAGTATTTT
CDR3aa: CASSFTGVPTDTQYF

len: 15
abundance: few
d_gene: .
j_gene: TRBJ1-2
v_gene: TRBV20-1
CDR3nt: TGCAGTGCTAGAGATCTTACGGAGGGAGTAAATGGCTACACCTTC
CDR3aa: CSARDLTEGVNGYTF

len: 14
abundance: .
d_gene: .
j_gene: TRBJ2-5
v_gene: TRBV5-1
CDR3nt: TGCGCCAGCAGCCCTACTAGCCCGGCCGAGACCCAGTACTTC
CDR3aa: CASSPTSPAETQYF

len: 13
abundance: .
d_gene: .
j_gene: TRBJ1-1
v_gene: TRBV7-9
CDR3nt: TGTGCCAGCAGCTTAGAGGGGGGAGGTGAAGCTTTCTTT
CDR3aa: CASSLEGGGEAFF

len: 15
abundance: .
d_gene: TRBD2
j_gene: TRBJ2-3
v_gene: TRBV5-1
CDR3nt: TGCGCCAGCAGCTTGTGGACTAGCGGTACAGATACGCAGTATTTT
CDR3aa: CASSLWTSGTDTQYF

len: 14
abundance: .
d_gene: TRBD2
j_gene: TRBJ2-5
v_gene: TRBV30
CDR3nt: TGTGCCTGGAGTGTACTATGGGGGGGAGAGACCCAGTACTTC
CDR3aa: CAWSVLWGGETQYF

len: 14
abundance: many
d_gene: TRBD2
j_gene: TRBJ2-2
v_gene: TRBV5-1
CDR3nt: TGCGCCAGCATGGCTAGCGGTAACACCGGGGAGCTGTTTTTT
CDR3aa: CASMASGNTGELFF

len: 12
abundance: few
d_gene: .
j_gene: TRBJ1-5
v_gene: TRBV7-2
CDR3nt: TGTGCCAGCAGCACGCCCCCTCAGCCCCAGCATTTT
CDR3aa: CASSTPPQPQHF

len: 14
abundance: few
d_gene: .
j_gene: TRBJ1-1
v_gene: TRBV11-2
CDR3nt: TGTGCCAGCAGCTTAGATGCGGGTCGGACTGAAGCTTTCTTT
CDR3aa: CASSLDAGRTEAFF

len: 19
abundance: .
d_gene: TRBD1
j_gene: TRBJ1-5
v_gene: TRBV24-1
CDR3nt: TGTGCCCCCTTTGTTTTTGCGGAGACAGGGTCGATAGGCAATCAGCCCCAGCATTTT
CDR3aa: CAPFVFAETGSIGNQPQHF

len: 12
abundance: .
d_gene: .
j_gene: TRBJ1-1
v_gene: TRBV12-3/TRBV12-4
CDR3nt: TGTGCCAGCAGCCGAGACAGCGCCGAAGCTTTCTTT
CDR3aa: CASSRDSAEAFF

len: 14
abundance: .
d_gene: .
j_gene: TRBJ1-1
v_gene: TRBV6-2/TRBV6-3
CDR3nt: TGTGCCAGCAGCACCATACACAGGAACACTGAAGCTTTCTTT
CDR3aa: CASSTIHRNTEAFF

len: 17
abundance: many
d_gene: .
j_gene: TRBJ1-5
v_gene: TRBV7-8
CDR3nt: TGTGCCAGCAGCTTAGCGCGTAAGGGTTATAGCAATCAGCCCCAGCATTTT
CDR3aa: CASSLARKGYSNQPQHF

len: 13
abundance: many
d_gene: TRBD1
j_gene: TRBJ1-1
v_gene: TRBV7-3
CDR3nt: TGTGCCAGCAGCTCTGACCGGGACAGTGAAGCTTTCTTT
CDR3aa: CASSSDRDSEAFF

len: 18
abundance: .
d_gene: TRBD1
j_gene: TRBJ1-4
v_gene: TRBV6-5
CDR3nt: TGTGCCAGCAGTTACTCCGCGATACCAGGGACAGGGAATGAAAAACTGTTTTTT
CDR3aa: CASSYSAIPGTGNEKLFF

len: 16
abundance: many
d_gene: TRBD2
j_gene: TRBJ2-3
v_gene: TRBV5-1
CDR3nt: TGCGCCAGCAGCTTGAGCGGGGGCCTAATCACAGATACGCAGTATTTT
CDR3aa: CASSLSGGLITDTQYF

len: 15
abundance: .
d_gene: .
j_gene: TRBJ1-2
v_gene: TRBV4-1
CDR3nt: TGCGCCAGCAGCCAAGAAGGGGCTCTCGCCTATGGCTACACCTTC
CDR3aa: CASSQEGALAYGYTF

len: 15
abundance: many
d_gene: .
j_gene: TRBJ1-3
v_gene: TRBV4-3
CDR3nt: TGCGCCAGCAGCCAAGTCGGAGACTCTGGAAACACCATATATTTT
CDR3aa: CASSQVGDSGNTIYF

len: 16
abundance: many
d_gene: TRBD2
j_gene: TRBJ2-1
v_gene: TRBV10-3
CDR3nt: TGTGCCACCCAGGTAGGGGAGCGGGGACTCTACAATGAGCAGTTCTTC
CDR3aa: CATQVGERGLYNEQFF

len: 12
abundance: many
d_gene: .
j_gene: TRBJ2-7
v_gene: TRBV10-3
CDR3nt: TGTGCCACCGCCGGCACGACCTACGAGCAGTACTTC
CDR3aa: CATAGTTYEQYF

len: 17
abundance: .
d_gene: TRBD1
j_gene: TRBJ1-6
v_gene: TRBV7-2
CDR3nt: TGTGCCAGCGGTAAAAACAGGGGGCTTTTTTTTTATTCACCCCTCCACTTT
CDR3aa: CASGKNRGLFFYSPLHF

len: 15
abundance: .
d_gene: .
j_gene: TRBJ2-6
v_gene: TRBV5-5
CDR3nt: TGTGCCAGCAGTTACCAGGACAGTGGGGCCAACGTCCTGACTTTC
CDR3aa: CASSYQDSGANVLTF

len: 17
abundance: .
d_gene: .
j_gene: TRBJ2-5
v_gene: TRBV14
CDR3nt: TGTGCCAGCAGCCAAGGTCCGAAGGCACCGTCGAAGGAGACCCAGTACTTC
CDR3aa: CASSQGPKAPSKETQYF

len: 14
abundance: many
d_gene: .
j_gene: TRBJ2-2
v_gene: TRBV9
CDR3nt: TGTGCCAGCAGGGCCACGACCGGCACCGGGGAGCTGTTTTTT
CDR3aa: CASRATTGTGELFF

len: 15
abundance: few
d_gene: .
j_gene: TRBJ2-3
v_gene: TRBV5-1
CDR3nt: TGCGCCAGCAGCTTACAAAGCCGCCAGTCAGATACGCAGTATTTT
CDR3aa: CASSLQSRQSDTQYF

len: 14
abundance: .
d_gene: .
j_gene: TRBJ2-3
v_gene: TRBV7-3
CDR3nt: TGTGCCAGCAGCGTACTTGGCGAGGACAGATACGCAGTTTTT
CDR3aa: CASSVLGEDRYAVF

len: 15
abundance: few
d_gene: TRBD1
j_gene: TRBJ2-5
v_gene: TRBV12-3/TRBV12-4
CDR3nt: TGTGCCAGCAGTCCCTGGACAGGGACTCAAGAGACCCAGTACTTC
CDR3aa: CASSPWTGTQETQYF

len: 17
abundance: .
d_gene: .
j_gene: TRBJ2-2
v_gene: TRBV7-3
CDR3nt: TGTGCCAGCAGCTTAACTAGAGACGAATTGAACACCGGGGAGCTGTTTTTT
CDR3aa: CASSLTRDELNTGELFF

len: 15
abundance: .
d_gene: .
j_gene: TRBJ1-1
v_gene: TRBV18
CDR3nt: TGTGCCAGCTCACCGGGGTCCGGAATGAACACTGAAGCTTTCTTT
CDR3aa: CASSPGSGMNTEAFF

len: 16
abundance: many
d_gene: TRBD2
j_gene: TRBJ2-1
v_gene: TRBV7-8
CDR3nt: TGTGCCAGCAGCTTTGCTAGCGGGGCCTCCTCAATTGAGCAGTTCTTC
CDR3aa: CASSFASGASSIEQFF

len: 15
abundance: few
d_gene: TRBD2
j_gene: TRBJ2-5
v_gene: TRBV18
CDR3nt: TGTGCCAGCTCACCTTTTAGCGGGGGACAAGAGACCCAGTACTTC
CDR3aa: CASSPFSGGQETQYF

len: 18
abundance: few
d_gene: TRBD1
j_gene: TRBJ2-2
v_gene: TRBV5-4
CDR3nt: TGTGCCAGCAGCTTGAAGATCATCGGGACAGGGGGGAAGGAGGAGCTGTTTTTT
CDR3aa: CASSLKIIGTGGKEELFF

len: 16
abundance: few
d_gene: .
j_gene: TRBJ1-2
v_gene: TRBV4-3
CDR3nt: TGCGCCAGCAGCCAAGGGGTAATAAGACAGGCTCATGGCTACACCTTC
CDR3aa: CASSQGVIRQAHGYTF

len: 14
abundance: many
d_gene: TRBD2
j_gene: TRBJ2-1
v_gene: TRBV15
CDR3nt: TGTGCCACCCTACCGGGGGGGTCGTACAATGAGCAGTTCTTC
CDR3aa: CATLPGGSYNEQFF

len: 15
abundance: .
d_gene: .
j_gene: TRBJ1-5
v_gene: TRBV6-4
CDR3nt: TGTGCCAGCAGTGACTGTCAGGGTGGGGATCAGCCCCAGCATTTT
CDR3aa: CASSDCQGGDQPQHF

len: 16
abundance: .
d_gene: TRBD1
j_gene: TRBJ1-1
v_gene: TRBV28
CDR3nt: TGTGCCAGCAGTTTAAGGGACAGGTTTTGGTCGGGGGGAGCTTTCTTT
CDR3aa: CASSLRDRFWSGGAFF

len: 15
abundance: .
d_gene: .
j_gene: TRBJ1-5
v_gene: TRBV4-2
CDR3nt: TGTGCCAGCAGCCAGACACAGGGAGGCAATCAGCCCCAGCATTTT
CDR3aa: CASSQTQGGNQPQHF

len: 16
abundance: .
d_gene: .
j_gene: TRBJ2-1
v_gene: TRBV4-2
CDR3nt: TGTGCCAGCAGCCAAGTTCCCTTACTGGGGAGCAATGAGCAGTTCTTC
CDR3aa: CASSQVPLLGSNEQFF

len: 17
abundance: few
d_gene: .
j_gene: TRBJ2-5
v_gene: TRBV7-9
CDR3nt: TGTGCCAGCAGTCCTGGACAGACCCTAACGAGGGAAGAGACCCAGTACTTC
CDR3aa: CASSPGQTLTREETQYF

len: 16
abundance: .
d_gene: .
j_gene: TRBJ1-2
v_gene: TRBV3-1
CDR3nt: TGTGCCAGCAGCCAAGGATCGTGGGGATTCTCTTATGGCTACACCTTC
CDR3aa: CASSQGSWGFSYGYTF

len: 14
abundance: few
d_gene: .
j_gene: TRBJ1-1
v_gene: TRBV30
CDR3nt: TGTGCCTGGAACCCCGGGACGTTGAACACTGAAGCTTTCTTT
CDR3aa: CAWNPGTLNTEAFF

len: 12
abundance: few
d_gene: .
j_gene: TRBJ2-5
v_gene: TRBV24-1
CDR3nt: TGTGCCACCCGGACAGGGAGGGGGACCCAGTACTTC
CDR3aa: CATRTGRGTQYF

len: 14
abundance: few
d_gene: .
j_gene: TRBJ2-7
v_gene: TRBV5-1
CDR3nt: TGCGCCAGCAGCTTGGTAGGGACCGTGGACGAGCAGTACTTC
CDR3aa: CASSLVGTVDEQYF

len: 16
abundance: few
d_gene: .
j_gene: TRBJ1-1
v_gene: TRBV27
CDR3nt: TGTGCCAGCAGTTTCACCCTCAGAAAGATGAACACTGAAGCTTTCTTT
CDR3aa: CASSFTLRKMNTEAFF

len: 13
abundance: few
d_gene: .
j_gene: TRBJ1-6
v_gene: TRBV20-1
CDR3nt: TGCAGTGCTAGCACAGGGACAAATTCACCCCTCCACTTT
CDR3aa: CSASTGTNSPLHF

len: 16
abundance: .
d_gene: .
j_gene: TRBJ1-1
v_gene: TRBV11-3
CDR3nt: TGTGCCAGCAGCGACGGGACGCGGTCTATGAACACTGAAGCTTTCTTT
CDR3aa: CASSDGTRSMNTEAFF

len: 15
abundance: .
d_gene: TRBD2
j_gene: TRBJ2-5
v_gene: TRBV12-3/TRBV12-4
CDR3nt: TGTGCCAGCACCAGGAGCGGGGTGGGCCCAGAGACCCAGTACTTC
CDR3aa: CASTRSGVGPETQYF